The present T cell receptor beta chain was sequenced within a study of cytomegalovirus exposure and HLA in healthy donors. Overall study findings and caveats: One later analysis reportedly identified an Asian-associated ancestry cluster that showed fewer N-insertions than the roughly 620-donor mean. In a later analysis, TCR beta V- and J-gene trimming showed a link to a missense DCLRE1C variant. Cytomegalovirus association was listed for about 180 TCR beta chains.

Notes on this clone: Its matching antigen is unknown.

The CDR3 is 14 amino acids. CDR1 is ENHRY, CDR2 SYGVKD, per germline. Trimming removed 0 bases at V and 4 bases at J, with 10 bases between. Amplification used 60 Vbeta primers and 13 Jbeta primers. TCRdb's copy holds only in-frame clones and misses some; the assay was immunoSEQ multiplex PCR. The profile covers some 130,000 clones, with roughly 85% appearing a single time and 5% to 8.5% taken by the ten largest. This receptor was identified in a man between 35 and 55 years old in good health and CMV-seropositive. The chain recombines TRBV10-3 with TRBJ2-7; D is uncertain. Sequencing used PBMCs. The CDR3 is CAISESTLQYEQYF. The CDR3 coding sequence is TGTGCCATCAGTGAGTCGACGTTACAGTACGAGCAGTACTTC.